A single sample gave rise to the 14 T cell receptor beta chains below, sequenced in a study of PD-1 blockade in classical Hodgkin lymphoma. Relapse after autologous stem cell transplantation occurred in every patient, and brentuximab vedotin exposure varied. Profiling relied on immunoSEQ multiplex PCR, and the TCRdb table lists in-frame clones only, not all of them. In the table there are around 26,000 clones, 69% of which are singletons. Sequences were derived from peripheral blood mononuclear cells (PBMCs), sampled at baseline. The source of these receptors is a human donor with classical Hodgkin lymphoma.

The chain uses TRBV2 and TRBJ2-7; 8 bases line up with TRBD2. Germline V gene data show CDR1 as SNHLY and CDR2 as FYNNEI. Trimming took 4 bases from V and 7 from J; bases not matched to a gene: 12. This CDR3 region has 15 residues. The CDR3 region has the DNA TGTGCCAGCAGTGTAAGGGCGGGGGGAGCATGGGAGCAGTACTTC. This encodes CASSVRAGGAWEQYF. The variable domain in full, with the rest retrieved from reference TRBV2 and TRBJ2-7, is EPEVTQTPSHQVTQMGQEVILRCVPISNHLYFYWYRQILGQKVEFLVSFYNNEISEKSEIFDDQFSVERPDGSNFTLKIRSTKLEDSAMYFCASSVRAGGAWEQYFGPGTRLTVT.

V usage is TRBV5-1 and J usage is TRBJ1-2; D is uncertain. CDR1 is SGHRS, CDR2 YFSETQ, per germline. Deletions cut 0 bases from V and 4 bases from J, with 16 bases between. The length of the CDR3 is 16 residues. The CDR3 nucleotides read TGCGCCAGCAGCTTGGATGGAGGGATCCGTCGCTATGGCTACACCTTC. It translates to CASSLDGGIRRYGYTF.

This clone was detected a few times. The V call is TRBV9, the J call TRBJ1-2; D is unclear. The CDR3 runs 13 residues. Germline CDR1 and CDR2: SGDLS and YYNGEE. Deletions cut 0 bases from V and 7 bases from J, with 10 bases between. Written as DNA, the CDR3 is TGTGCCAGCAGCGTAGTGTCCGAATTTGGCTACACCTTC. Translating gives CASSVVSEFGYTF.

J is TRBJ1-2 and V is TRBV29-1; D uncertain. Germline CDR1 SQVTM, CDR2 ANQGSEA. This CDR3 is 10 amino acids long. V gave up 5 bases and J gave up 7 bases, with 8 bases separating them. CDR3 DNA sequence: TGCAGCGTTCTTTCTCGTGGCTACACCTTC. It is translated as CSVLSRGYTF.

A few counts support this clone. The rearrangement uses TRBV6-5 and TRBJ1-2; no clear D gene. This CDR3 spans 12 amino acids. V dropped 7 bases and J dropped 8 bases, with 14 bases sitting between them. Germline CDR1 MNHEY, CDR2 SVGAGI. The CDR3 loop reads CASNDGFWGYTF. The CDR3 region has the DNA TGTGCCAGCAACGACGGTTTTTGGGGCTACACCTTC.

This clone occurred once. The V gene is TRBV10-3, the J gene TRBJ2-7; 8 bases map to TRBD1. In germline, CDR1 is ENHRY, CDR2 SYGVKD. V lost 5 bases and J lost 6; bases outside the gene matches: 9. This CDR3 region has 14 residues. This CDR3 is CAISSGGYGSEQYF. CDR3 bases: TGTGCCATCAGTTCAGGGGGCTATGGGAGCGAGCAGTACTTC.

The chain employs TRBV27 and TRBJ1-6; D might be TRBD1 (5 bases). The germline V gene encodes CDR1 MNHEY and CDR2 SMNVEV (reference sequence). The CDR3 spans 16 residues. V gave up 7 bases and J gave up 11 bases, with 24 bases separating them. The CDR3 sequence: CASTLLGGGQPAPLHF. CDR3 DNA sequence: TGTGCCAGCACCCTCCTCGGGGGAGGACAACCCGCACCCCTCCACTTT.

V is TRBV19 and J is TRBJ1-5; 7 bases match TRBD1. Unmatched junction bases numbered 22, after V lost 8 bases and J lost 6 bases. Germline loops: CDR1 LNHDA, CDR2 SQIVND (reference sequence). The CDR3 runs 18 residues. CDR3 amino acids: CASDAGQRQGVAGQPQHF. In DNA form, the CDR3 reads TGTGCCAGTGATGCGGGACAGCGACAAGGGGTAGCAGGTCAGCCCCAGCATTTT.

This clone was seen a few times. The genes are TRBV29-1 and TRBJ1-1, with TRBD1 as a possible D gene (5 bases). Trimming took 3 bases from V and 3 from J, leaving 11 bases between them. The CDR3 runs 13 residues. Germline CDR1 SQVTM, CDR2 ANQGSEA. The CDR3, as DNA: TGCAGCGTTGATTCGCGGGGGGACACTGAAGCTTTCTTT. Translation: CSVDSRGDTEAFF.

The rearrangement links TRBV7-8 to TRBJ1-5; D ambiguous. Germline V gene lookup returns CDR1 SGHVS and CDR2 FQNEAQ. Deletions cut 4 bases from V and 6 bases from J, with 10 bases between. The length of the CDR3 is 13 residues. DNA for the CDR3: TGTGCCAGCAGCTACGGGTCACTTCAGCCCCAGCATTTT. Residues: CASSYGSLQPQHF.

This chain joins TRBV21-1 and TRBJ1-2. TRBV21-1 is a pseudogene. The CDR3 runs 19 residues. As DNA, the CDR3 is TGTGCCAGCAGCAAAGTAAGCGTACAGCCCCGTTCAGCTAACTATGGCTACACCTTC. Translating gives CASSKVSVQPRSANYGYTF.

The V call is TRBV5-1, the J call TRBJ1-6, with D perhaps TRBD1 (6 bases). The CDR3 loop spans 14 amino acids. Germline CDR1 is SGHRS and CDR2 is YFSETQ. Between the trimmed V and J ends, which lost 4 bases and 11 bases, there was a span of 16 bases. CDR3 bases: TGCGCCAGCAGCCTGGACAGATTACAGACACCCCTCCACTTT. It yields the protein CASSLDRLQTPLHF.

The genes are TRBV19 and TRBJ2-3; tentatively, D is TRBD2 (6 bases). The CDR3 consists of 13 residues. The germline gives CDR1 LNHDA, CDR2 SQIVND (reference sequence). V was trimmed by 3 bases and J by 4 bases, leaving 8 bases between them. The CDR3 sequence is CASSIASADTQYF. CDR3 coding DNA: TGTGCCAGTAGTATTGCTAGCGCAGATACGCAGTATTTT.

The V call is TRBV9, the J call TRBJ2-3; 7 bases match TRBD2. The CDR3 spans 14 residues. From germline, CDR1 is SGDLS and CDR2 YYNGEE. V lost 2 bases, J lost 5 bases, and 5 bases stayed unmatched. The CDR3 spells CASSVRLARDTQYF. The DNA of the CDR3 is TGTGCCAGCAGCGTTAGACTAGCAAGAGATACGCAGTATTTT.